This T cell receptor (beta chain) came from a study of T cells in Graves' hyperthyroidism and ophthalmopathy. This clonotype was recorded at least ten times. Its antigen remains unknown. The V gene's germline CDR1 is MDHEN and CDR2 SYDVKM. The CDR3 has 13 amino acids. Trimming cost V 3 bases and J 9 bases, with 14 bases left between them. General study findings and limits: The majority of expanded thyroid clonotypes above 0.001 also appeared in blood. By a 13 V-J model, ophthalmopathy was set apart from stable hyperthyroidism.

Ophthalmopathy cases scored 3 or more on the Clinical Activity Score and 4 or more on NOSPECS grade, with duration below 3 months. Lactation, pregnancy, other autoimmune disease or uncontrolled infection excluded patients. Researchers amplified the TCR beta CDR3 regions from RNA transcripts. An initial round of RT-PCR targeting the TCR CDR3 relied on the HTBI primer set. TCRdb reanalysed the multiplex PCR reads using MiXCR and keeps one entry per CDR3 protein. The sample has about half a million distinct CDR3 sequences, around a quarter seen once. This chain uses TRBV28 with TRBJ2-5, with D perhaps matching TRBD1 (6 bases). Material for sequencing was blood. The receptor was isolated from a woman aged 30 to 39 with Graves' ophthalmopathy. The CDR3 region is CASSLAGAGAQYF. For the CDR3, the DNA is TGTGCCAGCAGTTTGGCAGGAGCAGGGGCCCAGTACTTC.